Shown below are 23 T cell receptor beta chains from a single sample sequenced in a study of T cells in Graves' hyperthyroidism and ophthalmopathy. The TCR beta CDR3 regions underwent amplification using RNA transcripts as the source. The HTBI primer set was used in a first-round RT-PCR of the TCR CDR3. MiXCR, run by TCRdb on the multiplex PCR reads, gives a single entry per CDR3 protein. The table shows nearly 600,000 distinct CDR3 sequences, with 13% to 15% occurring only once. Sequenced: blood. The receptor source for this set is a woman between 18 and 29 years old with Graves' ophthalmopathy.

The V gene is TRBV15, the J gene TRBJ2-7; 9 bases map to TRBD2. The ends lost 3 bases at V and 3 bases at J; junction bases unmatched: 6. The CDR3 runs to 15 residues. The germline CDR1 and CDR2 sequences are LNHNV and YYDKDF (reference sequence). The CDR3 loop reads CATSSPTSGIYEQYF. DNA for the CDR3: TGTGCCACCAGCAGCCCGACTAGCGGTATCTACGAGCAGTACTTC. The variable domain in full, with the rest retrieved from reference TRBV15 and TRBJ2-7, is DAMVIQNPRYQVTQFGKPVTLSCSQTLNHNVMYWYQQKSSQAPKLLFHYYDKDFNNEADTPDNFQSRRPNTSFCFLDIRSPGLGDTAMYLCATSSPTSGIYEQYFGPGTRLTVT.

This chain uses TRBV3-1 with TRBJ2-3; 7 positions agree with TRBD2. V shed 3 bases and J 2 bases; nucleotides not matched to a gene: 5. The CDR3 extends over 15 amino acids. Per germline, CDR1 LGHDT and CDR2 YNNKEL (reference sequence). CDR3: CASSQRGSPTDTQYF. The CDR3, as DNA: TGTGCCAGCAGCCAGCGCGGGAGCCCCACAGATACGCAGTATTTT.

Many counts were recorded for this clonotype. The chain carries TRBV7-9 and TRBJ2-1, with TRBD2 as a possible D gene (6 bases). This CDR3 has 15 amino acids. Germline loops: CDR1 SEHNR, CDR2 FQNEAQ (reference sequence). V shed 5 bases and J shed 7 bases, with 18 bases lying between them. CDR3 nucleotides: TGTGCCAGCAGCCAACGCGGAGGGCTTCGGAATGAGCAGTTCTTC. This codes for CASSQRGGLRNEQFF.

This clonotype was observed many times. V and J are TRBV27 and TRBJ2-1; D is unresolved. V was trimmed by 0 bases and J by 6 bases, leaving 6 bases between them. Germline CDR1 is MNHEY and CDR2 is SMNVEV (reference sequence). CDR3 length: 13 residues. The CDR3 DNA sequence: TGTGCCAGCAGTTTATCGGGTAGCAATGAGCAGTTCTTC. It specifies CASSLSGSNEQFF.

The table lists this clonotype with many counts. The chain couples TRBV6-1 to TRBJ2-2, with D tentatively TRBD1 (5 bases). Trimming shortened V by 7 bases and J by 0 bases, and 9 bases separated the two germline ends. Germline CDR1 and CDR2: MNHNS and SASEGT. The CDR3 spans 14 residues. CDR3 residues: CASIPRANTGELFF. CDR3 bases: TGTGCCAGCATCCCCAGGGCGAACACCGGGGAGCTGTTTTTT.

This clonotype was counted at least ten times. The V and J genes are TRBV27 and TRBJ1-1; 9 bases agree with TRBD1. Germline V lookup: CDR1 MNHEY, CDR2 SMNVEV (reference sequence). The CDR3 runs 15 residues. J lost 2 bases, V lost 4 bases, and 5 bases had no gene match. CDR3: CASSSGTGLNTEAFF. The CDR3 bases are TGTGCCAGCAGTTCGGGGACAGGGCTAAACACTGAAGCTTTCTTT.

This clonotype was detected only a few times. The CDR3 DNA follows: TGTGCCACCAGTGAACGGACAGCTAACTATGGCTACACCTTC. Residues: CATSERTANYGYTF. The rearrangement links TRBV24-1 to TRBJ1-2; tentatively, D is TRBD1 (6 bases). Germline V gene lookup returns CDR1 KGHDR and CDR2 SFDVKD. The CDR3 has 14 amino acids. V gave up 4 bases and J gave up 0 bases, with 8 bases separating them.

Concerning this clonotype: This may come from a read error, since a much larger clone is one base off. The rearrangement links TRBV12-3 or TRBV12-4 to TRBJ1-1; 8 bases are shared with TRBD1. This CDR3 has 12 residues. V gave up 10 bases and J gave up 4 bases; unmatched junction bases: 5. DNA of the CDR3: TGTGCCACCACAGGGGGGAGCACTGAAGCTTTCTTT. This encodes CATTGGSTEAFF.

This clonotype showed up many times. The rearrangement joins TRBV11-2 to TRBJ1-2; 8 bases line up with TRBD1. With V trimmed by 5 bases and J by 2 bases, 19 bases remained unmatched. Germline CDR1 and CDR2: SGHAT and FQNNGV. This CDR3 has 19 residues. The CDR3 nucleotides read TGTGCCAGCAGCACAGGGGGACATCTGGCCCAGGCCGCCAACTATGGCTACACCTTC. Its translation is CASSTGGHLAQAANYGYTF.

The sample holds many counts of this clonotype. The V and J genes are TRBV3-1 and TRBJ2-5; D might be TRBD1 (5 bases). V was cut by 0 bases and J by 5 bases, with 16 bases left in between. The CDR3 totals 16 residues. Germline values: CDR1 LGHDT, CDR2 YNNKEL (reference sequence). CDR3 sequence reads: CASSQDFTGLGETQYF. DNA for the CDR3: TGTGCCAGCAGCCAAGACTTCACAGGCCTAGGGGAGACCCAGTACTTC.

Many counts were recorded for this clonotype. This chain connects TRBV30 to TRBJ2-1; TRBD2 agrees at 13 bases. The CDR3 runs to 16 residues. The ends lost 3 bases at V and 6 bases at J; junction bases unmatched: 8. The germline CDR1 and CDR2 sequences are GTSNPN and SVGIG (reference sequence). CDR3 bases: TGTGCCTGGAGGTCCATCACTAGCGGGAGGGGCAATGAGCAGTTCTTC. Translating it yields CAWRSITSGRGNEQFF.

The J gene is TRBJ2-1, the V gene TRBV19; TRBD2 matches 10 bases. The length of the CDR3 is 16 residues. Germline values: CDR1 LNHDA, CDR2 SQIVND (reference sequence). J lost 8 bases, V lost 5 bases, and 12 bases had no gene match. The CDR3 spells CASSPISGRALDEQFF. CDR3 in DNA: TGTGCCAGTAGTCCCATAAGCGGGAGGGCCCTCGATGAGCAGTTCTTC.

This clonotype was counted at least ten times. This chain joins TRBV2 and TRBJ2-7, with D unclear. The CDR3 contains 12 residues. Between the trimmed V and J ends, which lost 2 bases and 0 bases, there was a span of 2 bases. Germline CDR1 reads SNHLY; CDR2 reads FYNNEI. CDR3 loop: CASSEISYEQYF. The CDR3 region has the DNA TGTGCCAGCAGTGAAATCTCCTACGAGCAGTACTTC.

In its sample, this clonotype was seen a few times. The gene calls are TRBV14 and TRBJ2-7, with a tentative D call TRBD1 (5 bases). The germline CDR1 and CDR2 sequences are SGHDN and FVKESK. The CDR3 totals 15 residues. Trimming left V 2 bases short and J 3 bases short, with 14 bases between. The CDR3 coding sequence is TGTGCCAGCAGCCAATATGGGCAAGGGGTCTACGAGCAGTACTTC. Translated, it gives CASSQYGQGVYEQYF.

This clonotype has only a few counts. V usage is TRBV7-9 and J usage is TRBJ2-2, with a possible D match to TRBD1 (6 bases). Germline CDR1 is SEHNR and CDR2 is FQNEAQ (reference sequence). The V and J ends lost 10 bases and 0 bases respectively, with 12 bases between them. This CDR3 is built from 14 residues. CDR3 sequence (DNA): TGTGCCACCGAGACAGGACCGAACACCGGGGAGCTGTTTTTT. It translates to CATETGPNTGELFF.

This clonotype was observed at least ten times. The chain couples TRBV7-9 to TRBJ2-1; tentative D call: TRBD2 (6 bases). The CDR3 consists of 14 residues. Deletions cut 0 bases from V and 12 bases from J, with 15 bases between. CDR1 SEHNR and CDR2 FQNEAQ come from the germline V gene (reference sequence). CDR3 sequence: CASSLASGGWGQFF. The DNA for the CDR3 is TGTGCCAGCAGCTTAGCTAGCGGCGGTTGGGGGCAGTTCTTC.

This chain connects TRBV9 to TRBJ1-1; D remains ambiguous. Germline V lookup: CDR1 SGDLS, CDR2 YYNGEE. This CDR3 is 11 amino acids long. The V end lost 0 bases, the J end lost 7 bases, and 4 bases lay between the germline ends. CDR3 in amino acids: CASSVGSEAFF. The CDR3 DNA follows: TGTGCCAGCAGCGTAGGGAGTGAAGCTTTCTTT.

A note on this clonotype: This may be a read error, as it is one base from a much larger clone. V usage is TRBV30 and J usage is TRBJ1-1; 10 bases are a match to TRBD1. The CDR3 length is 15 residues. V shed 7 bases, J shed 3 bases, and the junction held 11 bases outside the gene matches. The germline V gene encodes CDR1 GTSNPN and CDR2 SVGIG (reference sequence). This chain's CDR3 is CASTGGFSLHTEAFF. The CDR3 DNA sequence: TGTGCCTCGACAGGGGGCTTTTCGCTGCACACTGAAGCTTTCTTT. Drawing the rest from reference TRBV30 and TRBJ1-1, the complete variable domain is SQTIHQWPATLVQPVGSPLSLECTVEGTSNPNLYWYRQAAGRGLQLLFYSVGIGQISSEVPQNLSASRPQDRQFILSSKKLLLSDSGFYLCASTGGFSLHTEAFFGQGTRLTVV.

This clonotype came up a few times. The CDR3 is CASKMVQVGETQYF. CDR3 bases: TGTGCCAGCAAAATGGTACAGGTCGGCGAGACCCAGTACTTC. The V and J genes are TRBV6-1 and TRBJ2-5, with a possible D match to TRBD1 (5 bases). Trimming stripped 7 bases from V and 5 bases from J, with 17 bases between. The CDR3 has 14 amino acids. Germline lookup yields CDR1 MNHNS and CDR2 SASEGT.

At least ten counts were recorded for this clonotype. The chain carries TRBV9 and TRBJ1-1; D is possibly TRBD1 (6 bases). The CDR3 has 13 residues. The V gene's germline CDR1 is SGDLS and CDR2 YYNGEE. Trimming cost V 3 bases and J 1 base, with 7 bases left between them. CDR3 DNA sequence: TGTGCCAGCAGCGCCAGGGGGAACACTGAAGCTTTCTTT. Amino acid sequence: CASSARGNTEAFF.

The chain couples TRBV28 to TRBJ2-1; no clear D. Matching the DNA end better, TRBJ2-7 makes the J call doubtful. The germline gives CDR1 MDHEN, CDR2 SYDVKM. This CDR3 region has 16 residues. The CDR3 region is CANPSPGPRSGNEQYF. Written as DNA, the CDR3 is TGTGCCAACCCCTCACCAGGACCTCGGTCGGGCAATGAGCAGTACTTC.

This sequence joins TRBV2 and TRBJ2-1; TRBD2 matches 10 bases. V shed 4 bases, J shed 5 bases, and the junction held 8 bases outside the gene matches. Germline loops: CDR1 SNHLY, CDR2 FYNNEI. This CDR3 has 16 amino acids. The CDR3 sequence: CASSVPGLATNNEQFF. DNA of the CDR3: TGTGCCAGCAGTGTCCCGGGACTAGCGACGAACAATGAGCAGTTCTTC.

In its sample, this clonotype was seen many times. This chain connects TRBV18 to TRBJ2-1; D possibly corresponds to TRBD2 (7 bases). The CDR3 is 16 amino acids. CDR1 and CDR2 from the germline V gene are KGHSH and LQKENI. V lost 0 bases, J lost 1 base, and 10 bases lay in between. CDR3 sequence reads: CASSPPGGPSYNEQFF. CDR3 bases: TGTGCCAGCTCACCACCGGGGGGGCCTTCCTACAATGAGCAGTTCTTC.